Shown below are 32 T cell receptor beta chains from a single sample sequenced in a study of cytomegalovirus exposure and HLA in healthy donors. With 60 Vbeta and 13 Jbeta primers, the PCR was carried out. Assay used: immunoSEQ multiplex PCR; TCRdb lists only in-frame clones, some missing. The sample includes about 160,000 clones, over 70% seen only once; the top ten take 1.3%. Material for sequencing was PBMCs. The receptors come from a man over 45 in good health and CMV-seropositive.

The CDR3 DNA sequence: TGTGCCAGCTGTAAAAACCTACTGGAGACCCAGTACTTC. Protein product: CASCKNLLETQYF. The chain combines TRBV2 with TRBJ2-5; no clear D gene. The CDR3 totals 13 residues. Trimming shortened V by 8 bases and J by 5 bases, and 15 bases separated the two germline ends. CDR1 is SNHLY and CDR2 is FYNNEI in the germline V gene.

This clone was detected only a few times. V usage is TRBV19 and J usage is TRBJ1-5, with TRBD1 as a possible D gene (5 bases). The CDR3 is made up of 15 amino acids. With 8 bases removed from V and 2 bases from J, the gap between germline ends came to 16 bases. Germline V gene lookup returns CDR1 LNHDA and CDR2 SQIVND (reference sequence). CDR3 in amino acids: CASASGGYGNQPQHF. The CDR3 coding sequence is TGTGCCAGTGCGAGTGGGGGGTACGGCAATCAGCCCCAGCATTTT. The variable domain in full, completed from reference TRBV19 and TRBJ1-5, reads DGGITQSPKYLFRKEGQNVTLSCEQNLNHDAMYWYRQDPGQGLRLIYYSQIVNDFQKGDIAEGYSVSREKKESFPLTVTSAQKNPTAFYLCASASGGYGNQPQHFGDGTRLSIL.

The rearrangement uses TRBV15 and TRBJ1-4, with D uncertain. CDR3 length equals 13 residues. The V end lost 5 bases, the J end lost 2 bases, and 6 bases lay between the germline ends. The germline V gene encodes CDR1 LNHNV and CDR2 YYDKDF (reference sequence). CDR3 DNA sequence: TGTGCCACCAGCTACCGGACTAATGAAAAACTGTTTTTT. Protein sequence: CATSYRTNEKLFF. Based on the CDR3 plus reference TRBV15 and TRBJ1-4, the full variable domain is DAMVIQNPRYQVTQFGKPVTLSCSQTLNHNVMYWYQQKSSQAPKLLFHYYDKDFNNEADTPDNFQSRRPNTSFCFLDIRSPGLGDTAMYLCATSYRTNEKLFFGSGTQLSVL.

This rearrangement joins TRBV7-6 to TRBJ2-1, with 7 bases matching TRBD2. Trimming cost V 6 bases and J 7 bases; bases outside gene matches: 12. Germline lookup yields CDR1 SGHVS and CDR2 FNYEAQ. CDR3 length equals 15 residues. The CDR3 DNA reads as TGTGCCAGCAGGTCGGGACTATCGACGGGAAATGAGCAGTTCTTC. Its translation: CASRSGLSTGNEQFF.

This rearrangement joins TRBV11-3 to TRBJ2-1; TRBD2 aligns across 10 bases. Germline trimming cut 2 bases from V and 8 bases from J; bases unmatched to any gene: 6. The CDR3 runs 15 residues. CDR1 and CDR2 (germline): SGHNT, YENEEA. The CDR3 nucleotides are TGTGCCAGCAGCTTAAGAACTAGCGGGACCGATGAGCAGTTCTTC. Translating gives CASSLRTSGTDEQFF.

This clone was seen a few times. This rearrangement joins TRBV2 to TRBJ2-4; a possible D gene is TRBD2 (5 bases). There are 14 residues in the CDR3. Per the germline V gene, CDR1 is SNHLY and CDR2 is FYNNEI. V was pared by 4 bases and J by 0 bases, with 7 bases between. The CDR3 DNA sequence: TGTGCCAGCAGTGGGCGGGTAGCCAAAAACATTCAGTACTTC. Translation gives CASSGRVAKNIQYF. Together with reference TRBV2 and TRBJ2-4, the CDR3 gives the full variable domain: EPEVTQTPSHQVTQMGQEVILRCVPISNHLYFYWYRQILGQKVEFLVSFYNNEISEKSEIFDDQFSVERPDGSNFTLKIRSTKLEDSAMYFCASSGRVAKNIQYFGAGTRLSVL.

The V gene is TRBV14, the J gene TRBJ1-1, with D tentatively TRBD1 (5 bases). The CDR3 sequence is 14 residues long. In germline, CDR1 is SGHDN, CDR2 FVKESK. V lost 0 bases, J lost 5 bases, and 10 bases lay in between. The CDR3 sequence is CASSQDLGVTEAFF. Written as DNA, the CDR3 is TGTGCCAGCAGCCAAGATTTAGGGGTTACTGAAGCTTTCTTT.

The V and J genes are TRBV7-6 and TRBJ2-2; 8 positions match TRBD1. This CDR3 spans 16 amino acids. Germline loops: CDR1 SGHVS, CDR2 FNYEAQ. Losses at the gene ends were 1 base for V and 4 bases for J; bases not matched to a gene: 5. CDR3: CASSLGGRGRTGELFF. Written as DNA, the CDR3 is TGTGCCAGCAGCTTAGGGGGCAGGGGGCGCACCGGGGAGCTGTTTTTT.

The rearrangement joins TRBV30 to TRBJ2-1; the D gene is possibly TRBD2 (6 bases). This CDR3 is 15 amino acids long. Germline V gene lookup returns CDR1 GTSNPN and CDR2 SVGIG (reference sequence). The germline V and J ends were trimmed by 4 bases and 2 bases, with 15 bases remaining between them. CDR3 nucleotides: TGTGCCTGGACTAGCGTGGCTAAAGCCTACAATGAGCAGTTCTTC. This gives the protein CAWTSVAKAYNEQFF.

The chain recombines TRBV2 with TRBJ2-1; 12 bases are shared with TRBD2. Trimming cost V 6 bases and J 2 bases; bases outside gene matches: 5. This CDR3 spans 16 amino acids. Germline lookup yields CDR1 SNHLY and CDR2 FYNNEI. The CDR3 spells CASRTSGGSAYNEQFF. DNA of the CDR3: TGTGCCAGCAGGACTAGCGGGGGCTCCGCCTACAATGAGCAGTTCTTC. The full variable domain, in which reference TRBV2 and TRBJ2-1 provide the parts outside the CDR3, is EPEVTQTPSHQVTQMGQEVILRCVPISNHLYFYWYRQILGQKVEFLVSFYNNEISEKSEIFDDQFSVERPDGSNFTLKIRSTKLEDSAMYFCASRTSGGSAYNEQFFGPGTRLTVL.

The genes are TRBV5-1 and TRBJ2-7, with TRBD1 identical over 9 bases. J lost 0 bases, V lost 2 bases, and 3 bases had no gene match. Germline CDR1 is SGHRS and CDR2 is YFSETQ. The CDR3 totals 15 residues. CDR3 bases: TGCGCCAGCAGCTTAGGACAGGGGTTCTCCTACGAGCAGTACTTC. This encodes CASSLGQGFSYEQYF.

The chain combines TRBV29-1 with TRBJ2-1; TRBD2 matches 7 bases. CDR1 is SQVTM, CDR2 ANQGSEA, per germline. CDR3 length: 14 residues. The trim removed 4 bases at V and 7 bases at J, leaving 10 bases unmatched. CDR3: CSVGRREEGNEQFF. For the CDR3, the DNA is TGCAGCGTTGGAAGACGGGAGGAAGGGAATGAGCAGTTCTTC.

The chain links TRBV5-1 to TRBJ1-1, with D unresolved. CDR3 size: 17 residues. CDR1 and CDR2 from the germline V gene are SGHRS and YFSETQ. The V end was cut by 1 base, the J end by 10 bases, with 26 bases between. The CDR3 region has the DNA TGCGCCAGCAGCTTGTCTCCGGAGTACAACACCCTTGCTGGAGCTTTCTTT. It codes for CASSLSPEYNTLAGAFF. The full variable domain, rest sourced from reference TRBV5-1 and TRBJ1-1, is KAGVTQTPRYLIKTRGQQVTLSCSPISGHRSVSWYQQTPGQGLQFLFEYFSETQRNKGNFPGRFSGRQFSNSRSEMNVSTLELGDSALYLCASSLSPEYNTLAGAFFGQGTRLTVV.

This chain joins TRBV25-1 and TRBJ1-1, with a tentative D call TRBD1 (5 bases). Germline V gives CDR1 MGHDK, CDR2 SYGVNS. The CDR3 consists of 13 residues. The V gene lost 1 base and the J gene lost 6 bases, with 9 bases spanning the gap. The CDR3 region has the DNA TGTGCCAGCAGTGAATCAGGGTTCCCTGAAGCTTTCTTT. It yields the protein CASSESGFPEAFF. The variable domain in full, with the rest retrieved from reference TRBV25-1 and TRBJ1-1, is EADIYQTPRYLVIGTGKKITLECSQTMGHDKMYWYQQDPGMELHLIHYSYGVNSTEKGDLSSESTVSRIRTEHFPLTLESARPSHTSQYLCASSESGFPEAFFGQGTRLTVV.

V and J are TRBV5-1 and TRBJ1-1; TRBD1 might be the D (5 bases). CDR1 is SGHRS, CDR2 YFSETQ, per germline. The ends were cut back, 2 bases at V and 3 bases at J, with 11 bases in the middle. This CDR3 has 14 residues. The CDR3 DNA reads as TGCGCCAGCAGCTTCCAGGGTGAGGACACTGAAGCTTTCTTT. It yields the protein CASSFQGEDTEAFF.

This chain connects TRBV30 to TRBJ1-2; D gene ambiguous. CDR1 and CDR2 (germline): GTSNPN, SVGIG (reference sequence). Trimming removed 2 bases at V and 10 bases at J, with 14 bases between. The CDR3 is 12 amino acids. The CDR3 region has the DNA TGTGCCTGGAGTCTCTACCGAGGCCTCTACACCTTC. Its protein product is CAWSLYRGLYTF.

The J gene is TRBJ2-2, the V gene TRBV15; D uncertain. This CDR3 spans 17 amino acids. Germline CDR1 LNHNV, CDR2 YYDKDF (reference sequence). V was trimmed by 0 bases and J by 2 bases, leaving 13 bases between them. Here the CDR3 reads CATSREAPSSNTGELFF. Here the CDR3 DNA reads TGTGCCACCAGCAGAGAGGCTCCTTCGTCCAACACCGGGGAGCTGTTTTTT.

The V gene is TRBV2, the J gene TRBJ1-5, with D perhaps matching TRBD1 (6 bases). Per the germline V gene, CDR1 is SNHLY and CDR2 is FYNNEI. CDR3 length: 14 amino acids. Trimming cost V 5 bases and J 0 bases, with 8 bases left between them. This CDR3 is CASSWTDSNQPQHF. In nucleotides, the CDR3 is TGTGCCAGCAGTTGGACAGATAGCAATCAGCCCCAGCATTTT.

This clone came up once. The rearrangement links TRBV7-2 to TRBJ2-5, with no clear D. This CDR3 has 11 amino acids. Germline V lookup: CDR1 SGHTA, CDR2 FQGNSA. Trimming left V 5 bases short and J 5 bases short, with 6 bases between. In DNA form, the CDR3 reads TGTGCCAGCAGCAACTATGAGACCCAGTACTTC. As protein: CASSNYETQYF.

This clone has only a few counts. The genes are TRBV5-1 and TRBJ2-4; D is possibly TRBD1 (6 bases). The CDR3 is 15 amino acids. The germline gives CDR1 SGHRS, CDR2 YFSETQ. V shed 4 bases and J shed 4 bases, with 15 bases lying between them. The CDR3 region is CASSPGTGTKNIQYF. In DNA form, the CDR3 reads TGCGCCAGCAGCCCCGGGACGGGGACAAAAAACATTCAGTACTTC.

This clone was recorded a few times. CDR3 protein: CASSGSGYNEQFF. In DNA, the CDR3 is TGTGCCAGCAGTGGGAGCGGGTACAATGAGCAGTTCTTC. The chain employs TRBV2 and TRBJ2-1, with D perhaps matching TRBD2 (6 bases). This CDR3 comprises 13 residues. The V and J ends lost 4 bases and 4 bases respectively, with 8 bases between them. Looked up from germline, CDR1 is SNHLY and CDR2 is FYNNEI. The full variable domain, completed using reference TRBV2 and TRBJ2-1, is EPEVTQTPSHQVTQMGQEVILRCVPISNHLYFYWYRQILGQKVEFLVSFYNNEISEKSEIFDDQFSVERPDGSNFTLKIRSTKLEDSAMYFCASSGSGYNEQFFGPGTRLTVL.

This chain connects TRBV7-2 to TRBJ1-6; D is undetermined. The CDR3 spans 15 residues. The V gene lost 7 bases and the J gene lost 5 bases, with 15 bases spanning the gap. CDR1 SGHTA and CDR2 FQGNSA come from the germline V gene. CDR3 nucleotide sequence: TGTGCCAGCACCCGGTTGTTGGTAGATAATTCACCCCTCCACTTT. Its protein is CASTRLLVDNSPLHF.

The V and J genes are TRBV4-3 and TRBJ2-1; D is possibly TRBD2 (6 bases). This CDR3 is built from 15 residues. Trimming took 0 bases from V and 2 from J, leaving 8 bases between them. Germline V gene lookup returns CDR1 LGHNA and CDR2 YSLEER. The CDR3 is CASSQERLAYNEQFF. The CDR3 DNA is TGCGCCAGCAGCCAAGAGCGACTAGCCTACAATGAGCAGTTCTTC.

The CDR3: CASSGSGGQETQYF. In DNA form, the CDR3 reads TGTGCCAGCAGTGGGTCAGGGGGACAAGAGACCCAGTACTTC. The rearrangement links TRBV2 to TRBJ2-5; 7 nucleotides line up with TRBD1. Germline V lookup: CDR1 SNHLY, CDR2 FYNNEI. J was trimmed by 2 bases and V by 4 bases; bases with no gene match: 4. The CDR3 extends over 14 amino acids.

The chain uses TRBV6-5 and TRBJ2-3, with TRBD2 matching 10 bases. CDR3 size: 14 residues. Germline values: CDR1 MNHEY, CDR2 SVGAGI. J lost 7 bases, V lost 5 bases, and 6 bases had no gene match. The CDR3 sequence is CASSGTSVANTQYF. As DNA, the CDR3 is TGTGCCAGCAGTGGGACTAGCGTTGCAAATACGCAGTATTTT.

V usage is TRBV28 and J usage is TRBJ2-1; 10 bases match TRBD2. J was trimmed by 3 bases and V by 6 bases; bases with no gene match: 8. The CDR3 length is 16 residues. Germline assignment: CDR1 MDHEN and CDR2 SYDVKM. Here the CDR3 reads CASRSWTSGNYNEQFF. CDR3 in DNA: TGTGCCAGCAGATCTTGGACTAGCGGAAACTACAATGAGCAGTTCTTC. The full variable domain, its missing parts supplied by reference TRBV28 and TRBJ2-1, is DVKVTQSSRYLVKRTGEKVFLECVQDMDHENMFWYRQDPGLGLRLIYFSYDVKMKEKGDIPEGYSVSREKKERFSLILESASTNQTSMYLCASRSWTSGNYNEQFFGPGTRLTVL.

The chain links TRBV6-6 to TRBJ2-2, with D hard to call. This CDR3 spans 15 amino acids. Germline values: CDR1 MNHNY, CDR2 SVGAGI (reference sequence). V lost 6 bases and J lost 3, with 14 bases in between. CDR3 sequence (DNA): TGTGCCAGCAGATTCCCGGTATCGCACACCGGGGAGCTGTTTTTT. Translated, it gives CASRFPVSHTGELFF.

This clone turned up a few times. The rearrangement links TRBV7-8 to TRBJ1-5; tentative D call: TRBD1 (5 bases). Germline CDR1 is SGHVS and CDR2 is FQNEAQ. Between the trimmed V and J ends, which lost 4 bases and 7 bases, there was a span of 17 bases. The CDR3 has 15 residues. DNA for the CDR3: TGTGCCAGCAGCTCCTCCGGGGGAGTAGGCCAGCCCCAGCATTTT. The encoded protein is CASSSSGGVGQPQHF.

This chain connects TRBV9 to TRBJ2-7; tentatively, D is TRBD2 (5 bases). CDR3 length: 11 residues. Germline V gene lookup returns CDR1 SGDLS and CDR2 YYNGEE. Trimming took 9 bases from V and 4 from J, leaving 11 bases between them. CDR3: CANTEVYEQYF. CDR3 DNA: TGTGCCAACACGGAGGTATACGAGCAGTACTTC.

The chain is built from TRBV9 and TRBJ1-1, with D perhaps matching TRBD1 (6 bases). The V gene lost 4 bases and the J gene lost 5 bases, with 21 bases spanning the gap. Germline values: CDR1 SGDLS, CDR2 YYNGEE. The CDR3 runs 16 residues. This chain's CDR3 is CASSLRGGGLITEAFF. In DNA form, the CDR3 reads TGTGCCAGCAGCCTTAGGGGGGGCGGGCTTATTACTGAAGCTTTCTTT.

This chain connects TRBV29-1 to TRBJ1-1; 9 positions match TRBD1. The germline gives CDR1 SQVTM, CDR2 ANQGSEA. The V segment lost 6 bases and the J segment 6 bases; nucleotides outside the gene matches: 2. This CDR3 is 11 amino acids long. CDR3 DNA sequence: TGCAGCGTACAGGGGGCGGCTGAAGCTTTCTTT. This encodes CSVQGAAEAFF.

The chain has TRBV14 and TRBJ2-2, with D tentatively TRBD1 (5 bases). The CDR3 is 15 amino acids. Trimming left V 4 bases short and J 0 bases short, with 9 bases between. Germline lookup yields CDR1 SGHDN and CDR2 FVKESK. CDR3: CASSPTVTNTGELFF. For the CDR3, the DNA is TGTGCCAGCAGCCCGACAGTGACGAACACCGGGGAGCTGTTTTTT. Using reference TRBV14 and TRBJ2-2 for the parts outside the CDR3, the full variable domain is EAGVTQFPSHSVIEKGQTVTLRCDPISGHDNLYWYRRVMGKEIKFLLHFVKESKQDESGMPNNRFLAERTGGTYSTLKVQPAELEDSGVYFCASSPTVTNTGELFFGEGSRLTVL.